This T cell receptor (beta chain) emerged from a study of CD8+ T cells in alopecia areata (dated by TCRdb to 2016 to 2019). With regard to the full study: Treated patients were enrolled in an open-label pilot trial of oral tofacitinib at 5 to 10 mg twice daily for moderate-to-severe alopecia areata. Patients stayed on tofacitinib for 6 to 18 months and then had 6 months of follow-up off drug so that delayed response and recurrence could be assessed. Disease severity in treated patients was measured with the SALT score, which quantifies the percentage of affected scalp surface area. High-throughput TCRbeta sequencing was used to examine T cell clonal expansion in alopecia areata in both the C3H/HeJ mouse model and human patients. Scalp tissue and sorted CD4+ and CD8+ peripheral blood T cells from patchy and totalis/universalis alopecia areata patients and from healthy controls were covered by human TCRbeta sequencing. Biopsies were taken from tofacitinib-treated patients at baseline and again at 4 and 24 weeks into treatment, and several of those patients also had a later scalp biopsy. Scalp clonality was compared among normal scalp (n=4), patchy alopecia areata scalp (n=8), and alopecia totalis/universalis scalp (n=8). RNA was extracted with the PAXgene miRNA kit for fixed scalp, the miRNeasy kit for PBMCs, and the RNeasy kit for mouse skin. TCRbeta CDR3 regions were amplified by immunoSEQ multiplex PCR with 35 Vbeta forward and 13 Jbeta reverse primers.

Overall study results and their limits: Because the treated cohort was small and included a single nonresponder, larger studies are needed to assess links between baseline CD8+ expansion and response. Compared with normal scalp, lesional scalp, particularly in alopecia totalis/universalis, had higher clonality and more expanded CD8+ clones, which suggests antigenic drive. Unlike mouse skin, which is dominated by gammadelta T cells, normal human skin has resident alphabeta T cells that are also sequenced, and this complicates analysis of the scalp TCR repertoire. Scalp clonality and the number of expanded CD8+ clones among the top 100 scalp clones were significantly decreased by tofacitinib. Many expanded lesional clones were found to persist in scalp and blood during tofacitinib treatment, and relapse after treatment cessation may be partly explained by this persistence. TCR sequences shared between patients were less clear than in mice, possibly partly because of HLA diversity in the patient population.

Libraries were made using the immunoSEQ multiplex PCR assay. For TCR sequencing, RNA was extracted from every sample and reverse transcribed into cDNA to serve as template. First-strand cDNA was synthesized using SuperScript III with a 2:1 mix of oligo-dT and random hexamers. Amplification bias was assessed with a synthetic immune receptor repertoire, and residual bias was removed computationally. Per the authors' processing: Raw reads were preprocessed to remove errors, and CDR3 was defined according to IMGT conventions as the region from the conserved cysteine to phenylalanine. Clonality was computed by normalizing Shannon entropy by log2 of the number of productive unique TCRs and subtracting the result from 1. Scalp TCRbeta sequences were cross-referenced with sorted blood CD4 and CD8 repertoires so that the CD4 or CD8 identity of scalp clones could be inferred. Not all clones reach the TCRdb copy of this immuneACCESS table, which keeps in-frame sequences only. Checked studies attribute under half of the gap to unresolved V genes and leave the rest unexplained. V and J calls and clone size are copied from that table; D and trimming were computed from the DNA. The sample records roughly 60,000 clones, roughly 46% of which are singletons. The top ten constitute roughly 20% of the sample.

To note about this clone: The target of this receptor is not known. Base quality data are lacking; no much larger clone is found one base away.

From its cysteine to its phenylalanine, the CDR3 spans 16 amino acids. The DNA shown is the 48-base CDR3, in frame from base 1. The germline V gene specifies MNHNS as CDR1 and SASEGT as CDR2. Relative to germline, V is missing 4 bases and J is missing 3 bases, with 7 bases of the junction outside any gene match. The label giving this sample's treatment or condition can be read as: oral pan-JAK inhibitor, 5-10 mg twice daily. From alopecia areata patients, peripheral blood was collected along with lesional scalp punch biopsies. PBMCs were isolated by density centrifugation and stained for CD3, CD4 and CD8, and CD4+ and CD8+ T cells were sorted on a FACSAria.

This sequence was found in a human donor with alopecia areata. The V and J genes are TRBV6-1 and TRBJ2-1; the junction holds 9 bases that match TRBD2. This specimen consisted of CD8+ T cells sorted from blood, obtained around week 37, from a patient treated with tofacitinib. The base sequence is TGTGCCAGCAGTGGGGAGGGTAGCGGGAGCTACAATGAGCAGTTCTTC. Translated, it reads CASSGEGSGSYNEQFF.